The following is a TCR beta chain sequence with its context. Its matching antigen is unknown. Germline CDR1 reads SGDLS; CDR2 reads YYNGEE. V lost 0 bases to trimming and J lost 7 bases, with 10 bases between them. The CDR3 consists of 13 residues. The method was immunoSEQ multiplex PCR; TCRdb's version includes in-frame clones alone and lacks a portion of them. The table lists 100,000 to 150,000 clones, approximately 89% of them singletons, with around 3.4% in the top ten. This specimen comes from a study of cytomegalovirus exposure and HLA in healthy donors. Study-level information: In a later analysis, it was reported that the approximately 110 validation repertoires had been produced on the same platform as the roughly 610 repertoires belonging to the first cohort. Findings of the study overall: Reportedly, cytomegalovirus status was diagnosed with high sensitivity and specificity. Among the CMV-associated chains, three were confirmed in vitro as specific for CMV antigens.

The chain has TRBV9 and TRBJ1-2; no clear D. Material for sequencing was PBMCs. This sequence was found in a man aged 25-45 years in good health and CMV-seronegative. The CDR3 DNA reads TGTGCCAGCAGCGTAGAGAGGGCCAGTGGCTACACCTTC. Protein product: CASSVERASGYTF. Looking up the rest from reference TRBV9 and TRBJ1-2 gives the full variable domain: DSGVTQTPKHLITATGQRVTLRCSPRSGDLSVYWYQQSLDQGLQFLIQYYNGEERAKGNILERFSAQQFPDLHSELNLSSLELGDSALYFCASSVERASGYTFGSGTRLTVV.